The entry below gives a single T cell receptor (beta chain) sequence along with its context. Its antigen remains unidentified. The data were taken from a study of cytomegalovirus exposure and HLA in healthy donors. General study findings and limits: Many donors carried some public TCRs, although rarity characterized most TCR sequences.

The PCR ran on 60 Vbeta and 13 Jbeta primers. The repertoire was sequenced with immunoSEQ multiplex PCR; TCRdb's copy has only in-frame clones and lacks some. Here the sample table reports roughly 64,000 clones. The CDR3 consists of 16 residues. Germline loops: CDR1 MGHRA, CDR2 YSYEKL. With V trimmed by 0 bases and J by 8 bases, 10 bases remained unmatched. The specimen was PBMCs. V is TRBV4-1 and J is TRBJ2-1; 7 bases fit TRBD2. The sequence was obtained from a young woman in good health and CMV-seronegative. CDR3 protein: CASSQDPGLAAHEQFF. The CDR3 coding sequence is TGCGCCAGCAGCCAAGATCCGGGGCTAGCGGCGCATGAGCAGTTCTTC.